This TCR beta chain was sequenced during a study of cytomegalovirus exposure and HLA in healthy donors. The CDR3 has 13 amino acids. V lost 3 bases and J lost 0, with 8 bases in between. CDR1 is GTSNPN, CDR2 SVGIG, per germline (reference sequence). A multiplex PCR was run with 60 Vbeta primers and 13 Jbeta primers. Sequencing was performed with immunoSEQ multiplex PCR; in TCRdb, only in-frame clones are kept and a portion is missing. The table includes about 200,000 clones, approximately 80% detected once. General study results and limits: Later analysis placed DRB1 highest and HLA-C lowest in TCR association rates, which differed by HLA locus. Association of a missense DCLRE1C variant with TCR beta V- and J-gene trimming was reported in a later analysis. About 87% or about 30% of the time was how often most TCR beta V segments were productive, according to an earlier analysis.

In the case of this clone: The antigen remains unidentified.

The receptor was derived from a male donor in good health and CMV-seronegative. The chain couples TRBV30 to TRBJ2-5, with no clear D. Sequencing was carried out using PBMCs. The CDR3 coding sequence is TGTGCCTGGAGCAAGAGGAACCAAGAGACCCAGTACTTC. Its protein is CAWSKRNQETQYF.